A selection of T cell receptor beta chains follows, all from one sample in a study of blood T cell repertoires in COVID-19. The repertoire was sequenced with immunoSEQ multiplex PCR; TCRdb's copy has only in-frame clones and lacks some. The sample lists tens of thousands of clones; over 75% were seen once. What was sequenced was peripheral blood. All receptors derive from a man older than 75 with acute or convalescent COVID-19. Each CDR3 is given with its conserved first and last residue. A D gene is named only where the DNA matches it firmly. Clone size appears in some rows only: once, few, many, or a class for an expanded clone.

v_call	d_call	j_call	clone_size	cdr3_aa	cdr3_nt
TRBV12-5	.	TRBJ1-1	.	CASGFGTTEAFF	TGTGCTAGTGGTTTTGGGACAACAGAAGCTTTCTTT
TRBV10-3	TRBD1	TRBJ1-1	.	CAIWDRGSMNTEAFF	TGTGCCATCTGGGACAGGGGATCGATGAACACTGAAGCTTTCTTT
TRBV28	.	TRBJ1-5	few	CASTAGGANQPQHF	TGTGCCAGCACCGCCGGGGGGGCCAATCAGCCCCAGCATTTT
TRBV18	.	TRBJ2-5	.	CASSHGLLQETQYF	TGTGCCAGCTCACATGGACTGCTTCAAGAGACCCAGTACTTC
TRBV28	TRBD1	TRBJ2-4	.	CASSSWTGGPDDIQYF	TGTGCCAGCAGTTCCTGGACAGGGGGGCCTGATGACATTCAGTACTTC
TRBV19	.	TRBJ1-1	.	CASGGNTEAFF	TGTGCCAGTGGCGGGAACACTGAAGCTTTCTTT
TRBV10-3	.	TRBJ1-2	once	CAISPTGNYGYTF	TGTGCCATCAGCCCTACAGGGAACTATGGCTACACCTTC
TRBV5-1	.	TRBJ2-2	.	CASSLRVSGELFF	TGCGCCAGCAGCTTGCGGGTTTCCGGGGAGCTGTTTTTT
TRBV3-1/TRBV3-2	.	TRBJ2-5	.	CASSLNIETQYF	TGTGCCAGCAGCCTTAATATAGAGACCCAGTACTTC
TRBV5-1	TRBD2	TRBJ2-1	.	CASSLGTSGSVHEQFF	TGCGCCAGCAGCTTGGGGACTAGCGGGAGTGTCCATGAGCAGTTCTTC
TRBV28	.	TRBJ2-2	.	CASTSTRGGTGELFF	TGTGCCAGCACCTCCACCCGTGGAGGCACCGGGGAGCTGTTTTTT
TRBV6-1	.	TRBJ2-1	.	CATTGNYNEQFF	TGTGCCACAACAGGGAACTACAATGAGCAGTTCTTC
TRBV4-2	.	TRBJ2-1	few	CASSQGLGQGDEQFF	TGTGCCAGCAGCCAAGGGCTGGGCCAAGGCGATGAGCAGTTCTTC